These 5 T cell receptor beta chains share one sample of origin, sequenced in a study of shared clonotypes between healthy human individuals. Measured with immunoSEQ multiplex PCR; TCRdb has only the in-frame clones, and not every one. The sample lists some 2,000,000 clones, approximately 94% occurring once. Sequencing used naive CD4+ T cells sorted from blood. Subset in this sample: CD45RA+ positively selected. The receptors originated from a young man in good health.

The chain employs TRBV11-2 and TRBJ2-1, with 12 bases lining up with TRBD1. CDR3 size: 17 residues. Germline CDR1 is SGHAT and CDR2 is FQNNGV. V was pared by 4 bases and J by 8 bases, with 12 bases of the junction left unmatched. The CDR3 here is CASSSGTGGTPRHEQFF. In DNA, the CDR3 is TGTGCCAGCAGCTCAGGGACAGGGGGCACCCCACGACATGAGCAGTTCTTC.

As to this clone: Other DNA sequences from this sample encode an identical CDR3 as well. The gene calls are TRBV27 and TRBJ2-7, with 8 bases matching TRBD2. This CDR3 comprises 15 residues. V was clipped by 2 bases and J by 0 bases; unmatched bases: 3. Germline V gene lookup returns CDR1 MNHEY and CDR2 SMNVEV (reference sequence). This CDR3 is CASSLLAGGSYEQYF. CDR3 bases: TGTGCCAGCAGTTTACTAGCGGGTGGCTCCTACGAGCAGTACTTC.

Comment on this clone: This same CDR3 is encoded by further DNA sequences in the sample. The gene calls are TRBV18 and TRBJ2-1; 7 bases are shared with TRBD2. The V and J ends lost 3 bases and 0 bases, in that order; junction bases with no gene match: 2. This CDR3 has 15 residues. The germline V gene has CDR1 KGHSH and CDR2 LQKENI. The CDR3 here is CASSPGGSSYNEQFF. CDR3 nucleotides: TGTGCCAGCTCACCCGGCGGGAGCTCCTACAATGAGCAGTTCTTC.

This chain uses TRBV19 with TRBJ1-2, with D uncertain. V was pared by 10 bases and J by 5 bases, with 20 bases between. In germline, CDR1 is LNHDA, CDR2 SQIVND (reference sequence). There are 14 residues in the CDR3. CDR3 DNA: TGTGCCACCCACGAGGGATCCCACCGTTATGGCTACACCTTC. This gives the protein CATHEGSHRYGYTF.

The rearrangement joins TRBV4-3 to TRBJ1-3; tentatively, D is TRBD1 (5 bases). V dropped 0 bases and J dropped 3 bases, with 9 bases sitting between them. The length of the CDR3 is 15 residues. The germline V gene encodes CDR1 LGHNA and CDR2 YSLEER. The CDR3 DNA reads TGCGCCAGCAGCCAAGATCCGGGGCTTGGAAACACCATATATTTT. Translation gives CASSQDPGLGNTIYF.